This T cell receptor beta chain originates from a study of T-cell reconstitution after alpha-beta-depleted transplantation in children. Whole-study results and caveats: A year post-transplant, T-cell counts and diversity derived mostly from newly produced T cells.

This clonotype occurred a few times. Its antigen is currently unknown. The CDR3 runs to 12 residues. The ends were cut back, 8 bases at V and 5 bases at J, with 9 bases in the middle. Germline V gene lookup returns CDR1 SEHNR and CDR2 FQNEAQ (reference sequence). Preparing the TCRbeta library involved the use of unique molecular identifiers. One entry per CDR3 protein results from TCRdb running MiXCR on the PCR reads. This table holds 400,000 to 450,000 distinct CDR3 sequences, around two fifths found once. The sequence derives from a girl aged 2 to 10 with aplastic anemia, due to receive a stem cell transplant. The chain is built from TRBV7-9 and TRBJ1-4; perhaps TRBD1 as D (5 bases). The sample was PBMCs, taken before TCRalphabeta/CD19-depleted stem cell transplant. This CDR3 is CASCRENEKLFF. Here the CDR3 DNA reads TGTGCCAGCTGCAGGGAGAATGAAAAACTGTTTTTT.